This passage covers 14 T cell receptor beta chains from one sample sequenced in a study of T cells in Graves' hyperthyroidism and ophthalmopathy. RNA transcripts provided the source from which TCR beta CDR3 regions were amplified. First-round RT-PCR with HTBI primers amplified the TCR CDR3 region. TCRdb re-called the multiplex PCR reads with MiXCR, one entry per CDR3 protein. This table has hundreds of thousands of distinct CDR3 sequences, 46% appearing once. The sequencing sample was made of peripheral blood or thyroid tissue (not recorded which). Receptors were obtained from a young woman with Graves' hyperthyroidism.

The rearrangement uses TRBV29-1 and TRBJ1-2; 9 nucleotides line up with TRBD1. Germline CDR1 is SQVTM and CDR2 is ANQGSEA. With 8 bases clipped from V and 4 bases from J, the junction kept 8 bases outside the gene matches. There are 13 residues in the CDR3. Written as DNA, the CDR3 is TGCAGCTTGCCGGGACAGGGATTCTATGGCTACACCTTC. Its protein product is CSLPGQGFYGYTF.

This clonotype was found a few times. V gene TRBV7-2 combines with J gene TRBJ1-4; TRBD1 matches at 9 bases. V lost 5 bases to trimming and J lost 8 bases; unmatched junction nucleotides: 9. Looked up from germline, CDR1 is SGHTA and CDR2 is FQGNSA. The CDR3 runs 15 residues. As DNA, the CDR3 is TGTGCCAGCAGCCACCCGGGACAGGGAGGCGAAAAACTGTTTTTT. It yields the protein CASSHPGQGGEKLFF. The variable domain in full, with the rest retrieved from reference TRBV7-2 and TRBJ1-4, is GAGVSQSPSNKVTEKGKDVELRCDPISGHTALYWYRQSLGQGLEFLIYFQGNSAPDKSGLPSDRFSAERTGGSVSTLTIQRTQQEDSAVYLCASSHPGQGGEKLFFGSGTQLSVL.

In the case of this clonotype: This may come from a read error, since a much larger clone is one base off. V is TRBV7-9 and J is TRBJ1-1; D not resolved. Germline V lookup: CDR1 SEHNR, CDR2 FQNEAQ (reference sequence). The CDR3 length is 13 residues. CDR3 residues: CASSLMGDTESFF. The CDR3 DNA sequence: TGTGCCAGCAGCTTAATGGGAGACACTGAATCTTTCTTT.

This clonotype was counted a few times. CDR3 amino acids: CASSLGTTSGSSYEQYF. CDR3 nucleotide sequence: TGTGCCAGCAGCTTGGGGACGACTAGCGGGAGTTCGTACGAGCAGTACTTC. The gene calls are TRBV5-5 and TRBJ2-7, with TRBD2 matching over 12 bases. V lost 0 bases and J lost 4; bases outside the gene matches: 8. The germline V gene has CDR1 SGHKS and CDR2 YYEKEE (reference sequence). The CDR3 extends over 17 amino acids.

This clonotype was counted a few times. J is TRBJ1-5 and V is TRBV5-5, with D tentatively TRBD1 (5 bases). The germline gives CDR1 SGHKS, CDR2 YYEKEE (reference sequence). The CDR3 is made up of 13 amino acids. V dropped 4 bases and J dropped 5 bases, with 10 bases sitting between them. The CDR3 bases are TGTGCCAGCAGCCACGGGGGGGATCAGCCCCAGCATTTT. Amino acid sequence: CASSHGGDQPQHF.

The chain links TRBV2 to TRBJ2-7; 9 nucleotides match TRBD2. The trim removed 4 bases at V and 6 bases at J, leaving 4 bases unmatched. The length of the CDR3 is 13 residues. The germline V gene encodes CDR1 SNHLY and CDR2 FYNNEI. CDR3 DNA: TGTGCCAGCAGTGGGACTAGCGTTACCGAGCAGTACTTC. Residues: CASSGTSVTEQYF.

There are a few counts of this clonotype. This sequence joins TRBV4-1 and TRBJ1-1; D remains ambiguous. The V gene lost 2 bases and the J gene lost 6 bases, with 13 bases spanning the gap. This CDR3 region has 14 residues. CDR1 is MGHRA, CDR2 YSYEKL, per germline. The CDR3 DNA sequence: TGCGCCAGCAGCCAACCGACCTTAGGTCCTGAAGCTTTCTTT. Amino acid sequence: CASSQPTLGPEAFF.

This clonotype was detected only a few times. V is TRBV20-1 and J is TRBJ2-7, with D perhaps matching TRBD1 (5 bases). Deletions cut 0 bases from V and 0 bases from J, with 9 bases between. The CDR3 is 14 residues long. In germline, CDR1 is DFQATT, CDR2 SNEGSKA (reference sequence). The CDR3 DNA follows: TGCAGTGCTAGAGAAAACAGGATCTCCTACGAGCAGTACTTC. Its translation is CSARENRISYEQYF.

This sequence joins TRBV7-9 and TRBJ2-7, with D possibly TRBD2 on 5 matching bases. In germline, CDR1 is SEHNR, CDR2 FQNEAQ (reference sequence). Trimming shortened V by 5 bases and J by 2 bases, and 16 bases separated the two germline ends. This CDR3 is 15 amino acids long. The CDR3 region is CASSQNREGTYEQYF. The CDR3 bases are TGTGCCAGCAGCCAGAATCGAGAGGGAACCTACGAGCAGTACTTC.

This clonotype was seen a handful of times. This chain uses TRBV2 with TRBJ1-5, with a weak D call TRBD1 (6 bases). Looked up from germline, CDR1 is SNHLY and CDR2 is FYNNEI. This CDR3 is 15 amino acids long. V lost 6 bases and J lost 3, with 15 bases in between. CDR3 sequence reads: CASSYFGQINQPQHF. Written as DNA, the CDR3 is TGTGCCAGCAGCTACTTTGGACAGATCAATCAGCCCCAGCATTTT.

V usage is TRBV7-9 and J usage is TRBJ2-1; TRBD1 is a possible D gene (5 bases). Germline-derived CDR1 and CDR2 are SEHNR and FQNEAQ (reference sequence). The CDR3 covers 13 residues. The germline V and J ends were trimmed by 2 bases and 7 bases, with 9 bases remaining between them. CDR3 sequence (DNA): TGTGCCAGCAGCTTACGACAGACTAATGAGCAGTTCTTC. Protein sequence: CASSLRQTNEQFF.

This rearrangement joins TRBV20-1 to TRBJ2-7; TRBD1 aligns across 8 bases. CDR3 size: 16 residues. Germline V gene sequence: CDR1 DFQATT, CDR2 SNEGSKA (reference sequence). The trim removed 0 bases at V and 7 bases at J, leaving 14 bases unmatched. The CDR3 DNA is TGCAGTGCTAGAGAGTCCTGGGACAGGTTTACCGGGGAGCAGTACTTC. Translating it yields CSARESWDRFTGEQYF.

J is TRBJ2-3 and V is TRBV24-1; TRBD2 matches 8 bases. V lost 5 bases, J lost 7 bases, and 16 bases stayed unmatched. The CDR3 consists of 17 residues. The V gene's germline CDR1 is KGHDR and CDR2 SFDVKD. The CDR3 bases are TGTGCCACCAGTGGGACCAGGGGACTAGTTCTAGCCCATACGCAGTATTTT. The encoded protein is CATSGTRGLVLAHTQYF.

This clonotype has only a few counts. Written as DNA, the CDR3 is TGCGCCAGCAGCCAAAGCGGGAGTGGTGAGACCCAGTACTTC. Encoded protein: CASSQSGSGETQYF. This rearrangement joins TRBV4-1 to TRBJ2-5, with 8 bases identical to TRBD2. V lost 2 bases to trimming and J lost 5 bases; unmatched junction nucleotides: 4. The germline V gene encodes CDR1 MGHRA and CDR2 YSYEKL. The CDR3 is 14 residues long.